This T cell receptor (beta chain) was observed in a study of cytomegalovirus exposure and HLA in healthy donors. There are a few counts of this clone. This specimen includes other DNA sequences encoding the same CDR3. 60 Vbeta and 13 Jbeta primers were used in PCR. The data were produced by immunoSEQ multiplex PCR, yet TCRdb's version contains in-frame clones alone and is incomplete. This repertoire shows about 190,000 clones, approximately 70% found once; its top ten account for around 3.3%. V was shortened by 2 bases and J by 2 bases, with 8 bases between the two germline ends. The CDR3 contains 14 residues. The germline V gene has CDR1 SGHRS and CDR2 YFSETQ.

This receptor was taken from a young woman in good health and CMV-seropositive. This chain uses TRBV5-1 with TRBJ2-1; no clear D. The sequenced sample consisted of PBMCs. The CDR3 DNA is TGCGCCAGCAGCTTATCCGGAGCCTACAATGAGCAGTTCTTC. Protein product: CASSLSGAYNEQFF.